This TCR beta chain was found in a study of T-cell memory formation after mild COVID-19. TCRdb called the 5' RACE reads again in MiXCR, with one record for every CDR3 protein. The repertoire holds about 340,000 distinct CDR3 sequences, with 13% as singletons. Only one count was recorded for this clonotype. V lost 4 bases and J lost 5, with 9 bases in between. CDR3 length equals 12 residues. The V gene's germline CDR1 is GTSNPN and CDR2 SVGIG (reference sequence). V and J are TRBV30 and TRBJ2-1; D is unclear. The sequencing input was PBMCs or a T cell subset sorted from them (not recorded which). This receptor was identified in a young man who had mild COVID-19 (a few samples of this study predate the infection). Cell type and time point are not known. The CDR3: CAWTSSHNEQFF. The CDR3 region has the DNA TGTGCCTGGACCTCTTCCCACAATGAGCAGTTCTTC.